The clone carrying this T cell receptor (beta chain) was seen more than once but under ten times. A single base separates this from a much larger clone, so it may be a read error. This specimen comes from a study of T cells in Graves' hyperthyroidism and ophthalmopathy. At the level of the study: Prior to any treatment, at the point of initial diagnosis, peripheral blood was collected.

The source material, RNA transcripts, was used to amplify TCR beta CDR3 regions. The primer set for the first-round RT-PCR of the TCR CDR3 was HTBI. TCRdb re-derived calls from the multiplex PCR reads in MiXCR, one entry per CDR3 protein. Of under 450,000 distinct CDR3 sequences listed, approximately 15% are singletons. The CDR3 runs to 13 residues. Germline loops: CDR1 SGHAT, CDR2 FQNNGV. The chain uses TRBV11-2 and TRBJ2-1; D is uncertain. The sample was blood. This TCR derives from a woman younger than 30 with Graves' hyperthyroidism. The CDR3 nucleotides read TGTGCCAGCAACTTAGTTTCCTACAATGAGCAGTTCTTC. Protein sequence: CASNLVSYNEQFF.